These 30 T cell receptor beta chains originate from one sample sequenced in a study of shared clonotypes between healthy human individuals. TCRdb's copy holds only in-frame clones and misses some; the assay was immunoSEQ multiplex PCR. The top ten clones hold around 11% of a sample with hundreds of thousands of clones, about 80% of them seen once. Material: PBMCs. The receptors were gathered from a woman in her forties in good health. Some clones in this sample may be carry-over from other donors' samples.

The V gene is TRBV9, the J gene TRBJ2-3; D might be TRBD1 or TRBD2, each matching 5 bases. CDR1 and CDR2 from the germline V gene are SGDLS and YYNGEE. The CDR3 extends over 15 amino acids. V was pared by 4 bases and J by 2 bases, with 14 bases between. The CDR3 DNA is TGTGCCAGCAGCCCGCGAGAGGGGCACACAGATACGCAGTATTTT. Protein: CASSPREGHTDTQYF.

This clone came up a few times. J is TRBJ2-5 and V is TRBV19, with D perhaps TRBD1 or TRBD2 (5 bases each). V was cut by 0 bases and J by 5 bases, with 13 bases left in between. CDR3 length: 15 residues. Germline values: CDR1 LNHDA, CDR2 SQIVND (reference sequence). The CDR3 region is CASSIDTGSGETQYF. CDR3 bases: TGTGCCAGTAGTATAGACACAGGTTCGGGGGAGACCCAGTACTTC.

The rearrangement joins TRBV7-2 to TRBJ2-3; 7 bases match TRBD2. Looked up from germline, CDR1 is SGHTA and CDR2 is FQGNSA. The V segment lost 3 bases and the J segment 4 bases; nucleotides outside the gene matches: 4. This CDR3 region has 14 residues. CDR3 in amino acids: CASSLGGSADTQYF. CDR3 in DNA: TGTGCCAGCAGCTTGGGCGGGAGTGCAGATACGCAGTATTTT.

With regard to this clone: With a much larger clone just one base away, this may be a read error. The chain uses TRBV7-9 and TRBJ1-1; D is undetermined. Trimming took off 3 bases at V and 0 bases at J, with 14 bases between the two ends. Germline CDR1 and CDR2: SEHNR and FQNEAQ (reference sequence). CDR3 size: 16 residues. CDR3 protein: CASSFEVDKMNTEAFF. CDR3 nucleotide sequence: TGTGCCAGCAGCTTCGAGGTAGATAAAATGAACACTGAAGCTTTCTTT.

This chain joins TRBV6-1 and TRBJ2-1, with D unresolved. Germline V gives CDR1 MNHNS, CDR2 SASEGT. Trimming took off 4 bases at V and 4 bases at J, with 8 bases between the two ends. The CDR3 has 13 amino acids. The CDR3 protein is CASSGYRYNEQFF. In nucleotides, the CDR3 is TGTGCCAGCAGTGGTTATCGGTACAATGAGCAGTTCTTC.

The DNA for the CDR3 is TGTGCCAGCAGTTGGTCAGAGCGGGAGCAGCAAGAGACCCAGTACTTC. Protein: CASSWSEREQQETQYF. This chain links TRBV28 with TRBJ2-5; 8 bases agree with TRBD2. The CDR3 loop spans 16 amino acids. J lost 2 bases, V lost 4 bases, and 9 bases had no gene match. CDR1 and CDR2 from the germline V gene are MDHEN and SYDVKM. Complete variable domain (other parts from reference TRBV28 and TRBJ2-5): DVKVTQSSRYLVKRTGEKVFLECVQDMDHENMFWYRQDPGLGLRLIYFSYDVKMKEKGDIPEGYSVSREKKERFSLILESASTNQTSMYLCASSWSEREQQETQYFGPGTRLLVL.

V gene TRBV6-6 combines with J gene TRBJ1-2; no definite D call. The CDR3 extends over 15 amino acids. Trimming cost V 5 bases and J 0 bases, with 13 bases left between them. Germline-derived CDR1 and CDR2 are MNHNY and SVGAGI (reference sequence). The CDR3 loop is CASSRSREANYGYTF. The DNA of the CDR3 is TGTGCCAGCAGTCGTAGCCGGGAAGCTAACTATGGCTACACCTTC.

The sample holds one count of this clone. CDR3 nucleotides: TGTGCCAGCAGCCTCAGACCCAGCTCCTACAATGAGCAGTTCTTC. It yields the protein CASSLRPSSYNEQFF. The gene calls are TRBV11-2 and TRBJ2-1; D is unresolved. The CDR3 sequence is 15 residues long. Germline CDR1 and CDR2: SGHAT and FQNNGV. V lost 5 bases and J 0 bases, leaving 11 bases between the germline ends.

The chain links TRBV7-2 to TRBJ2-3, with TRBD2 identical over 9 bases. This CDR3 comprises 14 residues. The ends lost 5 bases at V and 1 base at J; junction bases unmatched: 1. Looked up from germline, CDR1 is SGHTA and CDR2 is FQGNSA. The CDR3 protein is CASSRTSGTDTQYF. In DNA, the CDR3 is TGTGCCAGCAGCCGGACTAGCGGCACAGATACGCAGTATTTT.

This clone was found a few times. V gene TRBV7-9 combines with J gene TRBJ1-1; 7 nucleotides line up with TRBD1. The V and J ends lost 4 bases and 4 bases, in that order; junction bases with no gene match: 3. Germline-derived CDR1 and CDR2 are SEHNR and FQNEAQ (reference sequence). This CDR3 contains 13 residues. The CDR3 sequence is CASSSGGITEAFF. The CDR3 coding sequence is TGTGCCAGCAGCTCAGGGGGAATCACTGAAGCTTTCTTT.

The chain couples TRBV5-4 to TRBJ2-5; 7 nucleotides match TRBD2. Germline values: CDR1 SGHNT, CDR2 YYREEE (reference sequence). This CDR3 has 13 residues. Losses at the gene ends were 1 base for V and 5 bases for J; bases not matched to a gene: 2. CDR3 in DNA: TGTGCCAGCAGCTTGCGTAGCGGGGAGACCCAGTACTTC. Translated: CASSLRSGETQYF.

The CDR3 nucleotides read TGCAGCGCGGCCAGGGGGCTCGGCTACACCTTC. This sequence encodes CSAARGLGYTF. The chain couples TRBV20-1 to TRBJ1-2, with TRBD1 identical over 8 bases. Germline loops: CDR1 DFQATT, CDR2 SNEGSKA (reference sequence). The CDR3 contains 11 residues.

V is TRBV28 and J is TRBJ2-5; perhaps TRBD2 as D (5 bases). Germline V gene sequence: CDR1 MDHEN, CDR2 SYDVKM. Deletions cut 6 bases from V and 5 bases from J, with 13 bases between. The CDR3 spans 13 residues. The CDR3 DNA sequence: TGTGCCAGCAGAAACCGGGATTTGGAGACCCAGTACTTC. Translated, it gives CASRNRDLETQYF.

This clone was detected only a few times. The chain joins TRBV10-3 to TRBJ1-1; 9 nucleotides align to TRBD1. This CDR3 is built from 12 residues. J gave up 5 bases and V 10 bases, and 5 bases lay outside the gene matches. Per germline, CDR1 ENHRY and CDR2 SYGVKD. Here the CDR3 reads CATGQGGTEAFF. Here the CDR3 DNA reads TGTGCCACGGGACAGGGAGGAACTGAAGCTTTCTTT.

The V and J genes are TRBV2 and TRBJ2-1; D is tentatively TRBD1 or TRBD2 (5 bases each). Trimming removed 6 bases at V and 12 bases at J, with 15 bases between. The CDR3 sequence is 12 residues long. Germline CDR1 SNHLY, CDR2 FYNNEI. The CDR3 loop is CASSEGREGQFF. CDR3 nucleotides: TGTGCCAGCAGCGAGGGGAGAGAGGGGCAGTTCTTC.

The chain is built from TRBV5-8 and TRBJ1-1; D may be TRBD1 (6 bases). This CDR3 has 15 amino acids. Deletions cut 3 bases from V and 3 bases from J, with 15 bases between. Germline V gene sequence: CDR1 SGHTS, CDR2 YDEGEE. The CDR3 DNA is TGTGCCAGCAGCTCCTACAGGGAGGGATACACTGAAGCTTTCTTT. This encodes CASSSYREGYTEAFF. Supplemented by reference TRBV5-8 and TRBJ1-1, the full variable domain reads EAGVTQSPTHLIKTRGQQATLRCSPISGHTSVYWYQQALGLGLQFLLWYDEGEERNRGNFPPRFSGRQFPNYSSELNVNALELEDSALYLCASSSYREGYTEAFFGQGTRLTVV.

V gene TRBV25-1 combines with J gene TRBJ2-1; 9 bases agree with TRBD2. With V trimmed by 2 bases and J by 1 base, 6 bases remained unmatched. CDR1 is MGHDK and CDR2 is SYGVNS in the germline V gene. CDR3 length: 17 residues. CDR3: CASSESGRLSSYNEQFF. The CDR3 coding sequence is TGTGCCAGCAGTGAAAGCGGGAGGCTCTCTTCCTACAATGAGCAGTTCTTC.

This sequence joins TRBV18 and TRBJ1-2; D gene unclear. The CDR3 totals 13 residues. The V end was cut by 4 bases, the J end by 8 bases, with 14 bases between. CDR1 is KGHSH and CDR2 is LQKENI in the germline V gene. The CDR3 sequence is CASSQKIGEGYTF. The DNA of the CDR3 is TGTGCCAGCTCACAGAAGATCGGGGAGGGCTACACCTTC.

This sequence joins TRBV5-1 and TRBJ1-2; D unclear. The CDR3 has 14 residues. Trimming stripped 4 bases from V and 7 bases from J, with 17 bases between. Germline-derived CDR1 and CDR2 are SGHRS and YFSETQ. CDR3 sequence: CASSPGGRMGGYTF. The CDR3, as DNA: TGCGCCAGCAGCCCAGGAGGGAGGATGGGTGGCTACACCTTC.

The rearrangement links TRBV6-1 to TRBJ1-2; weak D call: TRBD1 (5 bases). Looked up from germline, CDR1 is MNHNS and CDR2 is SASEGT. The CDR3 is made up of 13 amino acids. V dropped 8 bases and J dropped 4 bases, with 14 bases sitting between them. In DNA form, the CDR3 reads TGTGCCAGCCGGACGGCAGGGCCCTATGGCTACACCTTC. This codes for CASRTAGPYGYTF.

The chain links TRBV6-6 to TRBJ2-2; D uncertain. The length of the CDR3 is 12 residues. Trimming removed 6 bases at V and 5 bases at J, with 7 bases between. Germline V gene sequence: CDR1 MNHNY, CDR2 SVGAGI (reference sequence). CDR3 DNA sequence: TGTGCCAGCAGAGAACAGACCGGGGAGCTGTTTTTT. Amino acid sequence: CASREQTGELFF.

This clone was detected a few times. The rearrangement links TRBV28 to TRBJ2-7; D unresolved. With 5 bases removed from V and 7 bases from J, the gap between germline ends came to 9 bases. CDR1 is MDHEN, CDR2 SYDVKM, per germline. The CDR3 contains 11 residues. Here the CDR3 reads CASSTTREQYF. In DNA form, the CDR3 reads TGTGCCAGCAGTACCACAAGAGAGCAGTACTTC.

The CDR3, as DNA: TGTGCCAGCTCACCAGGGACAGGGGGCCTGGGCACCGGGGAGCTGTTTTTT. Its protein is CASSPGTGGLGTGELFF. V and J are TRBV18 and TRBJ2-2; 12 nucleotides align to TRBD1. This CDR3 is 17 amino acids long. Germline lookup yields CDR1 KGHSH and CDR2 LQKENI. J was trimmed by 4 bases and V by 2 bases; bases with no gene match: 5. Using reference TRBV18 and TRBJ2-2 for the parts outside the CDR3, the full variable domain is NAGVMQNPRHLVRRRGQEARLRCSPMKGHSHVYWYRQLPEEGLKFMVYLQKENIIDESGMPKERFSAEFPKEGPSILRIQQVVRGDSAAYFCASSPGTGGLGTGELFFGEGSRLTVL.

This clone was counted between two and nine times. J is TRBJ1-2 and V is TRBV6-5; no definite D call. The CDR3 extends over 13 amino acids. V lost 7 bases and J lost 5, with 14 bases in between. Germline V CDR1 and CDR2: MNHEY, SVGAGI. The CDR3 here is CASKSEREYGYTF. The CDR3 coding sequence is TGTGCCAGCAAGTCGGAGAGGGAGTATGGCTACACCTTC.

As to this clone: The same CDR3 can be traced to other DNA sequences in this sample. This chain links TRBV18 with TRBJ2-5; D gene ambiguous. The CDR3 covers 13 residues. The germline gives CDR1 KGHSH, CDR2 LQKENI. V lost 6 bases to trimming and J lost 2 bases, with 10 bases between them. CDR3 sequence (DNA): TGTGCCAGCTCGCGTGACCCACAAGAGACCCAGTACTTC. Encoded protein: CASSRDPQETQYF.

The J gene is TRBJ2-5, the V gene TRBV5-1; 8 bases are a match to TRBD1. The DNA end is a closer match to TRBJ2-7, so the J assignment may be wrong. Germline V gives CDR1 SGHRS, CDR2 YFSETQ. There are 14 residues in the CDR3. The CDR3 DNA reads TGCGCCAGCAGTACTACAGGGGGGACCTACGAGCAGTACTTC. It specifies CASSTTGGTYEQYF.

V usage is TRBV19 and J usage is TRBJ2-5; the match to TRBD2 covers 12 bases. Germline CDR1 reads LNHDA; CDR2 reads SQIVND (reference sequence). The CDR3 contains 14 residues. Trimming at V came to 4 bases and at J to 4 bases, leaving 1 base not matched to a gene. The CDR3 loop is CASSKTSGRETQYF. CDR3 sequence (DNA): TGTGCCAGTAGTAAGACTAGCGGGAGAGAGACCCAGTACTTC.

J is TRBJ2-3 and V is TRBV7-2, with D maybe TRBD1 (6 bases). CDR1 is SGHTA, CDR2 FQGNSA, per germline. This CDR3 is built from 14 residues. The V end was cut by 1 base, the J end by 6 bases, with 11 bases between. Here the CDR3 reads CASSLGQAVDTQYF. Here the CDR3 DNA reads TGTGCCAGCAGCTTAGGACAGGCGGTGGATACGCAGTATTTT.

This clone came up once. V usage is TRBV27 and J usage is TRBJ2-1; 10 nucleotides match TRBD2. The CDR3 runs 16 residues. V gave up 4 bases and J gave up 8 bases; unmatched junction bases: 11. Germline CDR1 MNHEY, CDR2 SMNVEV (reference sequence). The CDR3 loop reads CASSSYLAGVFDEQFF. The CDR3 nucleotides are TGTGCCAGCAGTTCGTACCTAGCGGGAGTGTTTGATGAGCAGTTCTTC.

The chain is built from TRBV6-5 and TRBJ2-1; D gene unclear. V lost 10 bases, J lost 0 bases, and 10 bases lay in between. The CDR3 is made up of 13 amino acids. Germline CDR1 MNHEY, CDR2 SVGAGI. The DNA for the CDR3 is TGTGCCACCCGGAGAAGCTCCTACAATGAGCAGTTCTTC. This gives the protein CATRRSSYNEQFF.